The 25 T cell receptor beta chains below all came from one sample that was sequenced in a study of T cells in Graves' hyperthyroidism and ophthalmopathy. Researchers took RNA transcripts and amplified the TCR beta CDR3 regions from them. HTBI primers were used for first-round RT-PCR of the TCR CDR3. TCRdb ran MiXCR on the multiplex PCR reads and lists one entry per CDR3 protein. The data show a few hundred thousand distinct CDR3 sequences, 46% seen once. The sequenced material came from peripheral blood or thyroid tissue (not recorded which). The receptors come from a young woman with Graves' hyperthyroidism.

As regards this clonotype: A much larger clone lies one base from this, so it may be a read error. DNA for the CDR3: TGTGCCAGCCTCAGCGCCGGGACAGGTCGAGCGGGCTACACCTTC. Translating it yields CASLSAGTGRAGYTF. The chain joins TRBV2 to TRBJ1-2; TRBD1 matches 8 bases. Trimming cost V 8 bases and J 8 bases; bases outside gene matches: 16. This CDR3 has 15 residues. Germline V gives CDR1 SNHLY, CDR2 FYNNEI.

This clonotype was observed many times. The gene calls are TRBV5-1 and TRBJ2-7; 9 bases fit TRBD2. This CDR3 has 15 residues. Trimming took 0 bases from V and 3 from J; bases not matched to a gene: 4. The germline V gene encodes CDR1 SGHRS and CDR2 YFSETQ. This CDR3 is CASSLEASGNYEQYF. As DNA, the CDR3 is TGCGCCAGCAGCTTGGAGGCTAGCGGGAACTACGAGCAGTACTTC.

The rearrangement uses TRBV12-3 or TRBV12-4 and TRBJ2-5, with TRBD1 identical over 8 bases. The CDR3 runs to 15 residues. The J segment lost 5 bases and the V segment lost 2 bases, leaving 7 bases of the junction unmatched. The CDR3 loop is CASSLWQGATETQYF. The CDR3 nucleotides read TGTGCCAGCAGTTTATGGCAGGGGGCGACGGAGACCCAGTACTTC.

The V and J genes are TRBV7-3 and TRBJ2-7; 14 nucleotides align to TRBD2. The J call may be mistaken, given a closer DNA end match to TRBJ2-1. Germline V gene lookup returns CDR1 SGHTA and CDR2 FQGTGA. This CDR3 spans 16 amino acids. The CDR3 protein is CASSLTSGRDYNEQFF. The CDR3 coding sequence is TGTGCCAGCAGCCTGACTAGCGGGAGGGATTACAATGAGCAGTTCTTC.

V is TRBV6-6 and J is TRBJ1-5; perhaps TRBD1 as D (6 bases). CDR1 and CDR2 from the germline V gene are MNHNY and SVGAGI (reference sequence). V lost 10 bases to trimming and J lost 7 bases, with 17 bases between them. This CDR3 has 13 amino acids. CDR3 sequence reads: CATGAGTAQPQHF. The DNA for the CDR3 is TGTGCCACAGGGGCAGGGACCGCCCAGCCCCAGCATTTT.

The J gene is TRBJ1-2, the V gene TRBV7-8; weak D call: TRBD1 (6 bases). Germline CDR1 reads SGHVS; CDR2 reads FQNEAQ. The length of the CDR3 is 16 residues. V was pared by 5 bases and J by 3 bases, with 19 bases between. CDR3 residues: CASSASLLPGDYGYTF. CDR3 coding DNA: TGTGCCAGCAGCGCTAGCTTACTTCCAGGGGACTATGGCTACACCTTC.

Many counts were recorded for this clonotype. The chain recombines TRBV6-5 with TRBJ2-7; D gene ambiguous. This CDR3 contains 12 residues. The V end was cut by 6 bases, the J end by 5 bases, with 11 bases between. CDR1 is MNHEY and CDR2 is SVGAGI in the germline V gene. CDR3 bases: TGTGCCAGCAGCCGATACCGCGACGAGCAGTACTTC. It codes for CASSRYRDEQYF.

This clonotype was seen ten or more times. CDR3 loop: CSARDIRQEETQYF. DNA of the CDR3: TGCAGTGCTAGAGATATCCGACAGGAAGAGACCCAGTACTTC. The chain is built from TRBV20-1 and TRBJ2-5, with D possibly matching TRBD1 (6 bases). The CDR3 has 14 residues. The V and J ends lost 0 bases and 3 bases respectively, with 11 bases between them. The V gene's germline CDR1 is DFQATT and CDR2 SNEGSKA (reference sequence).

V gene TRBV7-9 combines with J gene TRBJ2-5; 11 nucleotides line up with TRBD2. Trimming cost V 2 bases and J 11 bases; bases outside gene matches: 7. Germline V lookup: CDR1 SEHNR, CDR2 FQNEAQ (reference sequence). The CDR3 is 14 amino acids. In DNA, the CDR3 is TGTGCCAGCAGCTTAACTAGCGGGAGCCATACGCAGTACTTC. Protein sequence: CASSLTSGSHTQYF.

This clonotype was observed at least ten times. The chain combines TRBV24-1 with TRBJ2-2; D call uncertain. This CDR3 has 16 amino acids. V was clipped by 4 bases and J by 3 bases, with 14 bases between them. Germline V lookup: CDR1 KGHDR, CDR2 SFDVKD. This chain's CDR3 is CATSDPTKRDTGELFF. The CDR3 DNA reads TGTGCCACCAGTGACCCGACAAAGCGAGACACCGGGGAGCTGTTTTTT.

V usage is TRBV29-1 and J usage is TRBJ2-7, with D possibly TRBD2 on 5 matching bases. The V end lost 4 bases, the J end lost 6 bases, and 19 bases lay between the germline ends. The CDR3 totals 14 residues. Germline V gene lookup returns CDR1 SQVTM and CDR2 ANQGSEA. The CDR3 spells CSVGAGSRRGEQYF. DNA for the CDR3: TGCAGCGTTGGGGCGGGCTCTCGGCGTGGCGAGCAGTACTTC.

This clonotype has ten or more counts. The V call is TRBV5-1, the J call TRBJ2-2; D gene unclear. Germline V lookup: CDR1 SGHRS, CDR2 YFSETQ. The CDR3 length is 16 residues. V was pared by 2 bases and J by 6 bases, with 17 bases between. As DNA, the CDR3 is TGCGCCAGCAGCTTTGATCCGAACGGGTACGCCGGGGAGCTGTTTTTT. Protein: CASSFDPNGYAGELFF.

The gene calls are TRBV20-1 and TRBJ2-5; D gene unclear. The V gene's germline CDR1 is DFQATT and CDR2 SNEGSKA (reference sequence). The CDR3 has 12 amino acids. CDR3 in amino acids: CSLRVWVETQYF. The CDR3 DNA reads TGCAGCTTAAGGGTCTGGGTGGAGACCCAGTACTTC.

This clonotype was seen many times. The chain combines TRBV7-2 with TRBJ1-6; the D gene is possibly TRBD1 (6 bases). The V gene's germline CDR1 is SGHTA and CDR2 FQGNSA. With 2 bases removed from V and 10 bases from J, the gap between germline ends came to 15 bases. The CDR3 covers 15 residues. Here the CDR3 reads CASSLIGGGPSPLHF. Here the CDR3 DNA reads TGTGCCAGCAGCTTAATAGGGGGGGGGCCCTCACCCCTCCACTTT. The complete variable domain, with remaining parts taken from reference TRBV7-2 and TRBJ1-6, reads GAGVSQSPSNKVTEKGKDVELRCDPISGHTALYWYRQSLGQGLEFLIYFQGNSAPDKSGLPSDRFSAERTGGSVSTLTIQRTQQEDSAVYLCASSLIGGGPSPLHFGNGTRLTVT.

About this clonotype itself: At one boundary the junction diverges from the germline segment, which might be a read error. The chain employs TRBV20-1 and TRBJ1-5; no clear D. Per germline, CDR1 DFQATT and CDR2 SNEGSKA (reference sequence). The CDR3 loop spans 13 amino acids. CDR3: CSERENSDQPQHF. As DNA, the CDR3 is TGCAGTGAACGGGAAAATAGCGATCAGCCCCAGCATTTT.

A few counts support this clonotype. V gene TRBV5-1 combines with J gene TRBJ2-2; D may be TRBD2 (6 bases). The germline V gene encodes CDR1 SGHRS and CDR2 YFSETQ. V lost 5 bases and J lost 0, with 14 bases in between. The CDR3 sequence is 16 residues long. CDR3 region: CASRRGGITNTGELFF. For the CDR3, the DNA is TGCGCCAGCAGGAGGGGCGGGATAACGAACACCGGGGAGCTGTTTTTT.

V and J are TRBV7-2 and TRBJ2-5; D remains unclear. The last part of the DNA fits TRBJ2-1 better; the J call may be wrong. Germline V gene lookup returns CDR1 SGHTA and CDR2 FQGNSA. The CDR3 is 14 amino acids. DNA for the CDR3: TGTGCCAGCAGCATCCGGGCCCAAGAGGATGAGCAGTTCTTC. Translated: CASSIRAQEDEQFF.

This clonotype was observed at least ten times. The CDR3 nucleotides read TGTGCCAGCAGGACAGGGGGCATCTATGGCTACACCTTC. It is translated as CASRTGGIYGYTF. The rearrangement links TRBV6-1 to TRBJ1-2, with 10 bases fitting TRBD1. The CDR3 is 13 residues long. Germline CDR1 and CDR2: MNHNS and SASEGT. With 6 bases clipped from V and 4 bases from J, the junction kept 2 bases outside the gene matches.

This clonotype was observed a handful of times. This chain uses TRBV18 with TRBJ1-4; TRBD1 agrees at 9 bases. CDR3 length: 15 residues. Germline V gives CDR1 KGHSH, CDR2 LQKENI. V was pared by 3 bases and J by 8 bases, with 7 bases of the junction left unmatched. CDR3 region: CASSPNRGLYEKLFF. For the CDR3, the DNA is TGTGCCAGCTCACCCAACAGGGGGCTCTACGAAAAACTGTTTTTT.

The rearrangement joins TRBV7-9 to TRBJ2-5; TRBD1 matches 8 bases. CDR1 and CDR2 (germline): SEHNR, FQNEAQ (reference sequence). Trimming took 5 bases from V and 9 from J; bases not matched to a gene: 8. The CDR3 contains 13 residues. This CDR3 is CASSPTGGQPQYF. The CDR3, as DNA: TGTGCCAGCAGCCCAACAGGGGGTCAGCCCCAGTACTTC.

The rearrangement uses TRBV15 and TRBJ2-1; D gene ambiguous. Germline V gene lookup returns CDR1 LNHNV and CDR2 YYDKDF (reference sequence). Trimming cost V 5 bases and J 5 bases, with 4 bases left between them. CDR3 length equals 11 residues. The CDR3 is CATSHDNEQFF. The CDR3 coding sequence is TGTGCCACCAGCCACGACAATGAGCAGTTCTTC.

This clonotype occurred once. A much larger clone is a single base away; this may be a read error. DNA for the CDR3: TGTGCCAGTAGAAAACAGGGGTCGAACACTGAAGCTTTCTTT. It codes for CASRKQGSNTEAFF. The rearrangement joins TRBV19 to TRBJ1-1; TRBD1 matches 7 bases. The germline V gene has CDR1 LNHDA and CDR2 SQIVND (reference sequence). V lost 6 bases and J lost 1; bases outside the gene matches: 5. There are 14 residues in the CDR3. Combining the CDR3 with reference TRBV19 and TRBJ1-1 gives the whole variable domain DGGITQSPKYLFRKEGQNVTLSCEQNLNHDAMYWYRQDPGQGLRLIYYSQIVNDFQKGDIAEGYSVSREKKESFPLTVTSAQKNPTAFYLCASRKQGSNTEAFFGQGTRLTVV.

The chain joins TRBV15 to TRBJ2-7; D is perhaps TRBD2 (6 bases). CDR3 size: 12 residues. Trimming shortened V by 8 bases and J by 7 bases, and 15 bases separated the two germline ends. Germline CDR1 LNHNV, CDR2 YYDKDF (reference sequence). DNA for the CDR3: TGTGCCACCGGTGGGGGGTCTGATGAGCAGTACTTC. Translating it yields CATGGGSDEQYF.

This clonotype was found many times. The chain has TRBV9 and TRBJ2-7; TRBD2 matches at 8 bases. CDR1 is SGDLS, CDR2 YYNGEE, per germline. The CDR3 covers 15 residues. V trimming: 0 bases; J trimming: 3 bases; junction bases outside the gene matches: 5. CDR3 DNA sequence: TGTGCCAGCAGCGTAGGAGCGGGAGCCGTCTACGAGCAGTACTTC. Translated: CASSVGAGAVYEQYF.

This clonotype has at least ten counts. This CDR3 is CASTSTLYEQYF. In nucleotides, the CDR3 is TGTGCCAGCACTTCCACGCTCTACGAGCAGTACTTC. V is TRBV7-2 and J is TRBJ2-7; D unresolved. Trimming cost V 7 bases and J 3 bases, with 10 bases left between them. Germline lookup yields CDR1 SGHTA and CDR2 FQGNSA. This CDR3 region has 12 residues.